This T cell receptor beta chain was recovered during a study of T cells in Graves' hyperthyroidism and ophthalmopathy. Thyroid ultrasound and orbital computed tomography, with clinical symptoms and serum thyroxine and TRAb, informed diagnoses. Notes on the study in general: Blood held most thyroid clonotypes expanded above 0.001 frequency.

Looked up from germline, CDR1 is DFQATT and CDR2 is SNEGSKA (reference sequence). The CDR3 sequence is 12 residues long. V was trimmed by 6 bases and J by 4 bases, leaving 12 bases between them. Comment on this clonotype: The antigen is undetermined.

The source material, RNA transcripts, was used to amplify TCR beta CDR3 regions. The HTBI set primed first-round TCR CDR3 RT-PCR. TCRdb recomputed calls from the multiplex PCR reads with MiXCR, one row per CDR3 protein. This table holds roughly 500,000 distinct CDR3 sequences, approximately 49% found once. Material for sequencing was peripheral blood or thyroid tissue (not recorded which). This rearrangement joins TRBV20-1 to TRBJ1-1, with a possible D match to TRBD1 (5 bases). This receptor was taken from an adult woman with Graves' disease, either hyperthyroidism or ophthalmopathy (not recorded which). CDR3 sequence (DNA): TGCAGTGCGACAGACAGCAGCACTGAAGCTTTCTTT. Translated, it gives CSATDSSTEAFF.